Listed below are T cell receptor beta chains from one sample, sequenced in a study of blood T cell repertoires in COVID-19. The method was immunoSEQ multiplex PCR; TCRdb's version includes in-frame clones alone and lacks a portion of them. The data contain around 140,000 clones, roughly 80% of them singletons. Source material: peripheral blood. These receptors originate from a man aged 45-65 years with acute or convalescent COVID-19. The CDR3 runs from the conserved cysteine through the conserved F or W. Fields, in order: V gene, J gene, clone size, D gene, CDR3 protein, CDR3 DNA. D genes are given only for firm matches. Expanded clones get a size class; other rows say once, few or many, or leave the size out.

V gene: TRBV5-1; J gene: TRBJ1-4; clone size: NA; D gene: NA; CDR3 protein: CASSLGGIGEKLFF; CDR3 DNA: TGCGCCAGCAGCTTGGGAGGGATCGGTGAAAAACTGTTTTTT
V gene: TRBV7-9; J gene: TRBJ1-6; clone size: NA; D gene: TRBD1; CDR3 protein: CASSLGQEGPLHF; CDR3 DNA: TGTGCCAGCAGCTTGGGACAGGAAGGCCCCCTCCACTTT
V gene: TRBV5-8; J gene: TRBJ1-5; clone size: NA; D gene: NA; CDR3 protein: CASRPAGNQPQHF; CDR3 DNA: TGTGCCAGCAGGCCGGCCGGGAATCAGCCCCAGCATTTT
V gene: TRBV28; J gene: TRBJ2-2; clone size: NA; D gene: NA; CDR3 protein: CASREQGLNTGELFF; CDR3 DNA: TGTGCCAGCAGGGAACAGGGTCTGAACACCGGGGAGCTGTTTTTT
V gene: TRBV18; J gene: TRBJ2-3; clone size: NA; D gene: TRBD2; CDR3 protein: CASSGGTSGDTDTQYF; CDR3 DNA: TGTGCCAGCTCAGGGGGGACTAGCGGCGACACAGATACGCAGTATTTT
V gene: TRBV28; J gene: TRBJ2-5; clone size: NA; D gene: TRBD1; CDR3 protein: CASSPTGAPTQYF; CDR3 DNA: TGTGCCAGCAGCCCTACAGGGGCCCCGACCCAGTACTTC
V gene: TRBV5-1; J gene: TRBJ1-3; clone size: once; D gene: NA; CDR3 protein: CASSVGLTNSGNTIYF; CDR3 DNA: TGCGCCAGCAGCGTGGGACTGACGAACTCTGGAAACACCATATATTTT
V gene: TRBV6-5; J gene: TRBJ1-2; clone size: NA; D gene: NA; CDR3 protein: CASSPGHQNYGYTF; CDR3 DNA: TGTGCCAGCAGTCCGGGACACCAAAACTATGGCTACACCTTC
V gene: TRBV3-1/TRBV3-2; J gene: TRBJ2-2; clone size: NA; D gene: TRBD2; CDR3 protein: CASSRHQRGTTGELFF; CDR3 DNA: TGTGCCAGCAGCCGACACCAGCGGGGGACCACCGGGGAGCTGTTTTTT
V gene: TRBV6-6; J gene: TRBJ1-1; clone size: NA; D gene: NA; CDR3 protein: CASSYLEGTEAFF; CDR3 DNA: TGTGCCAGCAGTTACCTAGAGGGCACTGAAGCTTTCTTT
V gene: TRBV27; J gene: TRBJ2-1; clone size: NA; D gene: NA; CDR3 protein: CASSLKVPGMTYNEQFF; CDR3 DNA: TGTGCCAGCAGTTTAAAGGTGCCAGGGATGACCTACAATGAGCAGTTCTTC
V gene: TRBV7-2; J gene: TRBJ2-3; clone size: NA; D gene: TRBD2; CDR3 protein: CASRLAGGTDTQYF; CDR3 DNA: TGTGCCAGCAGGCTAGCGGGGGGCACAGATACGCAGTATTTT
V gene: TRBV4-2; J gene: TRBJ2-5; clone size: NA; D gene: NA; CDR3 protein: CASSPVGETQYF; CDR3 DNA: TGTGCCAGCAGCCCAGTTGGAGAGACCCAGTACTTC
V gene: TRBV24-1; J gene: TRBJ1-2; clone size: NA; D gene: NA; CDR3 protein: CATSDFTGVYGYTF; CDR3 DNA: TGTGCCACCAGTGATTTTACGGGAGTCTATGGCTACACCTTC
V gene: TRBV19; J gene: TRBJ1-4; clone size: NA; D gene: NA; CDR3 protein: CANSRGLYPEKLFF; CDR3 DNA: TGTGCCAATTCGAGGGGACTCTATCCGGAAAAACTGTTTTTT
V gene: TRBV6-1; J gene: TRBJ1-2; clone size: NA; D gene: NA; CDR3 protein: CASSEEVGSGYTF; CDR3 DNA: TGTGCCAGCAGTGAAGAGGTAGGGAGTGGCTACACCTTC
V gene: TRBV27; J gene: TRBJ2-1; clone size: once; D gene: NA; CDR3 protein: CASSSSGNEQFF; CDR3 DNA: TGTGCCAGCAGTTCTAGTGGCAATGAGCAGTTCTTC
V gene: TRBV6-5; J gene: TRBJ1-1; clone size: once; D gene: NA; CDR3 protein: CASSFGGPSTEAFF; CDR3 DNA: TGTGCCAGCAGTTTCGGGGGGCCTAGCACTGAAGCTTTCTTT
V gene: TRBV18; J gene: TRBJ1-1; clone size: NA; D gene: TRBD1; CDR3 protein: CASSLRQGLDTEAFF; CDR3 DNA: TGTGCCAGCTCACTACGACAGGGTTTAGACACTGAAGCTTTCTTT
V gene: TRBV18; J gene: TRBJ1-2; clone size: NA; D gene: TRBD1; CDR3 protein: CASSATGTSGGYTF; CDR3 DNA: TGTGCCAGCTCAGCGACAGGGACGTCGGGCGGCTACACCTTC
V gene: TRBV6-5; J gene: TRBJ1-1; clone size: NA; D gene: TRBD1; CDR3 protein: CASSRQGGIGEAFF; CDR3 DNA: TGTGCCAGCAGTCGACAGGGGGGTATCGGTGAAGCTTTCTTT
V gene: TRBV3-1/TRBV3-2; J gene: TRBJ2-2; clone size: NA; D gene: TRBD2; CDR3 protein: CASSTSGGVLGELFF; CDR3 DNA: TGTGCCAGCAGTACTAGCGGGGGGGTCCTCGGGGAGCTGTTTTTT
V gene: TRBV19; J gene: TRBJ2-3; clone size: once; D gene: TRBD1; CDR3 protein: CASRTTGERDTQYF; CDR3 DNA: TGTGCCAGTAGAACGACAGGGGAACGAGATACGCAGTATTTT
V gene: TRBV7-2; J gene: TRBJ2-3; clone size: NA; D gene: TRBD2; CDR3 protein: CASSLVAGGLNTQYF; CDR3 DNA: TGTGCCAGCAGCTTAGTGGCGGGGGGGCTAAATACGCAGTATTTT
V gene: TRBV5-4; J gene: TRBJ2-5; clone size: NA; D gene: TRBD1; CDR3 protein: CASSFGDRQETQYF; CDR3 DNA: TGTGCCAGCAGCTTCGGGGACAGACAAGAGACCCAGTACTTC
V gene: TRBV5-1; J gene: TRBJ2-5; clone size: NA; D gene: TRBD2; CDR3 protein: CASSAWRGSGETQYF; CDR3 DNA: TGCGCCAGCAGCGCTTGGCGGGGGTCGGGGGAGACCCAGTACTTC
V gene: TRBV10-2; J gene: TRBJ1-1; clone size: NA; D gene: TRBD1; CDR3 protein: CASRGTGGTTEAFF; CDR3 DNA: TGCGCCAGCAGAGGGACAGGAGGCACCACTGAAGCTTTCTTT
V gene: TRBV6-1; J gene: TRBJ1-3; clone size: few; D gene: TRBD1; CDR3 protein: CASSETGGVPGNTIYF; CDR3 DNA: TGTGCCAGCAGTGAAACAGGGGGCGTGCCTGGAAACACCATATATTTT
V gene: TRBV5-4; J gene: TRBJ1-2; clone size: few; D gene: NA; CDR3 protein: CASSPSGVYGYTF; CDR3 DNA: TGTGCCAGCAGCCCGTCCGGGGTATATGGCTACACCTTC
V gene: TRBV5-4; J gene: TRBJ1-6; clone size: NA; D gene: TRBD1; CDR3 protein: CASSFQGQSSPLHF; CDR3 DNA: TGTGCCAGCAGCTTTCAGGGACAGAGTTCACCCCTCCACTTT
V gene: TRBV27; J gene: TRBJ2-7; clone size: NA; D gene: NA; CDR3 protein: CASSGNNYEQYF; CDR3 DNA: TGTGCCAGCAGTGGCAACAACTACGAGCAGTACTTC
V gene: TRBV10-3; J gene: TRBJ2-7; clone size: NA; D gene: TRBD2; CDR3 protein: CAVAAAGGAVVHEQYF; CDR3 DNA: TGTGCCGTCGCCGCGGCCGGGGGGGCCGTAGTGCACGAGCAGTACTTC
V gene: TRBV5-1; J gene: TRBJ1-2; clone size: NA; D gene: NA; CDR3 protein: CASSSRAGVNYGYTF; CDR3 DNA: TGCGCCAGCAGCTCCAGAGCGGGGGTTAACTATGGCTACACCTTC
V gene: TRBV9; J gene: TRBJ2-1; clone size: NA; D gene: TRBD2; CDR3 protein: CASSAPPGGSYNEQFF; CDR3 DNA: TGTGCCAGCAGCGCCCCCCCCGGGGGGTCCTACAATGAGCAGTTCTTC
V gene: TRBV25-1; J gene: TRBJ1-5; clone size: NA; D gene: TRBD1; CDR3 protein: CASTGGSGQPQHF; CDR3 DNA: TGTGCCAGCACAGGGGGGTCGGGACAGCCCCAGCATTTT
V gene: TRBV19; J gene: TRBJ1-2; clone size: NA; D gene: TRBD1; CDR3 protein: CASSPTGTGEGGYTF; CDR3 DNA: TGTGCCAGTAGTCCTACCGGGACAGGGGAGGGTGGCTACACCTTC
V gene: TRBV14; J gene: TRBJ2-1; clone size: NA; D gene: TRBD2; CDR3 protein: CASSQRRLAGHEVNEQFF; CDR3 DNA: TGTGCCAGCAGCCAACGTCGGCTAGCGGGGCACGAAGTGAATGAGCAGTTCTTC
V gene: TRBV6-5; J gene: TRBJ1-5; clone size: once; D gene: TRBD1; CDR3 protein: CASRPGTANQPQHF; CDR3 DNA: TGTGCCAGCAGACCAGGGACAGCGAATCAGCCCCAGCATTTT
V gene: TRBV5-1; J gene: TRBJ1-3; clone size: NA; D gene: TRBD1; CDR3 protein: CASSWTGDGNTIYF; CDR3 DNA: TGCGCCAGCAGCTGGACAGGGGATGGAAACACCATATATTTT
V gene: TRBV9; J gene: TRBJ2-2; clone size: once; D gene: TRBD1; CDR3 protein: CASSRDRGLDTGELFF; CDR3 DNA: TGTGCCAGCAGCCGGGACAGGGGGCTCGACACCGGGGAGCTGTTTTTT
V gene: TRBV3-1/TRBV3-2; J gene: TRBJ2-1; clone size: NA; D gene: NA; CDR3 protein: CASSPRLSNEQFF; CDR3 DNA: TGTGCCAGCAGCCCCAGACTCTCCAATGAGCAGTTCTTC
V gene: TRBV15; J gene: TRBJ2-1; clone size: NA; D gene: NA; CDR3 protein: CATSEGTRNEQFF; CDR3 DNA: TGTGCCACCAGCGAGGGGACAAGAAATGAGCAGTTCTTC